These 10 T cell receptor beta chains came from one sample sequenced in a study of T cell responses to AZD1222 COVID-19 vaccine. TCRdb keeps only in-frame clones here, not all; method: immunoSEQ multiplex PCR. The table includes about 100,000 clones, around nine tenths detected once. Sequences were derived from peripheral blood, sampled on day 0 of MenACWY control vaccination. Source of these receptors: an adult in good health.

The V gene is TRBV9, the J gene TRBJ1-5, with 8 bases that match TRBD1. V gave up 0 bases and J gave up 7 bases; unmatched junction bases: 3. The germline gives CDR1 SGDLS, CDR2 YYNGEE. This CDR3 has 14 amino acids. CDR3 in DNA: TGTGCCAGCAGCGTAGCAGGGGGCGAACAGCCCCAGCATTTT. Translating gives CASSVAGGEQPQHF.

This clone appeared a single time. The chain joins TRBV5-1 to TRBJ2-1, with 8 bases aligning to TRBD2. Germline V gene data show CDR1 as SGHRS and CDR2 as YFSETQ. This CDR3 is built from 16 residues. V was clipped by 3 bases and J by 4 bases; unmatched bases: 9. CDR3 residues: CASSSAGTREYNEQFF. CDR3 bases: TGCGCCAGCAGCTCTGCCGGGACTAGGGAGTACAATGAGCAGTTCTTC.

The V call is TRBV28, the J call TRBJ1-1; 10 positions agree with TRBD1. The CDR3 length is 13 residues. Per germline, CDR1 MDHEN and CDR2 SYDVKM. The trim removed 3 bases at V and 7 bases at J, leaving 2 bases unmatched. CDR3 sequence: CASSLGQGNEAFF. CDR3 in DNA: TGTGCCAGCAGTTTGGGACAGGGGAATGAAGCTTTCTTT.

CDR3: CASSLIRGGRETQYF. Written as DNA, the CDR3 is TGTGCCAGCAGCCTAATTAGAGGGGGGAGGGAGACCCAGTACTTC. The V call is TRBV3-1 (or the pseudogene TRBV3-2), the J call TRBJ2-5; D is tentatively TRBD1 or TRBD2 (6 bases each). Germline lookup yields CDR1 LGHDT and CDR2 YNNKEL (reference sequence). The CDR3 length is 15 residues. V shed 4 bases and J shed 5 bases, with 17 bases lying between them.

The chain uses TRBV29-1 and TRBJ1-4, with D perhaps matching TRBD1 (5 bases). The CDR3 consists of 13 residues. The germline CDR1 and CDR2 sequences are SQVTM and ANQGSEA. Trimming shortened V by 5 bases and J by 8 bases, and 15 bases separated the two germline ends. The CDR3 is CSVSRGVQEKLFF. In DNA, the CDR3 is TGCAGCGTTTCGAGGGGCGTACAGGAAAAACTGTTTTTT.

The chain employs TRBV6-2 or TRBV6-3 and TRBJ2-7; 7 nucleotides line up with TRBD1. The CDR3 has 16 amino acids. V was clipped by 2 bases and J by 4 bases; unmatched bases: 11. Germline-derived CDR1 and CDR2 are MNHEY and SVGEGT. Here the CDR3 reads CASSYTGRGGRYEQYF. CDR3 DNA sequence: TGTGCCAGCAGTTACACCGGTAGAGGGGGCAGGTACGAGCAGTACTTC.

This chain uses TRBV5-1 with TRBJ1-6; TRBD1 matches at 8 bases. V was pared by 3 bases and J by 9 bases, with 5 bases of the junction left unmatched. This CDR3 comprises 14 residues. Germline CDR1 and CDR2: SGHRS and YFSETQ. CDR3 bases: TGCGCCAGCAGCTCGGACAGGGTGGGTTCACCCCTCCACTTT. It codes for CASSSDRVGSPLHF.

The rearrangement links TRBV7-8 to TRBJ1-1; D remains unclear. This CDR3 has 16 amino acids. Trimming removed 5 bases from V and 0 bases from J, with 16 bases in between. CDR1 is SGHVS, CDR2 FQNEAQ, per germline. CDR3 loop: CASSQNHVGLNTEAFF. CDR3 in DNA: TGTGCCAGCAGCCAGAACCACGTAGGGTTGAACACTGAAGCTTTCTTT.

The chain links TRBV4-2 to TRBJ1-1; possible D gene TRBD1, 6 bases. CDR3 length: 13 residues. The germline CDR1 and CDR2 sequences are LGHNA and YNFKEQ. The germline V and J ends were trimmed by 7 bases and 6 bases, with 15 bases remaining between them. DNA of the CDR3: TGTGCCAGCATTGACAGGCCAGGCGCTGAAGCTTTCTTT. Amino acid sequence: CASIDRPGAEAFF.

J is TRBJ1-2 and V is TRBV5-1; 7 bases match TRBD1. The V segment lost 3 bases and the J segment 4 bases; nucleotides outside the gene matches: 9. CDR3 length: 15 amino acids. Germline loops: CDR1 SGHRS, CDR2 YFSETQ. The CDR3 is CASSWDGTASYGYTF. The CDR3, as DNA: TGCGCCAGCAGCTGGGACGGGACAGCAAGCTATGGCTACACCTTC.